This section outlines one TCR beta chain sequence together with its context. It lacks a known antigen. Per-base qualities were not stored, and no clone one base away is much larger. TRB sequencing used genomic DNA with the immunoSEQ assay at survey resolution or the hsTCRB kit. In the original analysis: Initial read processing used immunoSEQ software, and repertoire analyses used the LymphoSeq R package. For each TRB dataset, clonality was calculated as 1 minus normalized Shannon entropy, and the Gini coefficient was computed as well. Phenotypes of unsorted samples were inferred by mapping TRB sequences from sorted subsets of the recipient or donor onto the same recipient's unsorted samples. TCRdb holds this immuneACCESS table with in-frame rearrangements only. Some clones are missing; in checked studies, unresolved V genes explain under half, and the rest has no known cause. The DNA gave D and trimming, while V, J and clone size come from that table. The sample yields roughly 32,000 clones; around nine tenths were counted once. 0.24% of the sample lies in the top ten.

To count as naive, T cells had to be viable CD3+CD4+ or CD3+CD8+ cells with a CCR7+CD45RA+CD45RO-CD95-CD27+CD28+ profile. On the day of marrow donation, related bone marrow donors gave peripheral blood samples. Mononuclear cells from peripheral blood and bone marrow were separated by Ficoll-Hypaque density centrifugation and then cryopreserved. FACS on a FACSAria II was used to sort CD4+ and CD8+ T cells, including the naive and memory subsets. This sample stems from a study of T cells after posttransplantation cyclophosphamide listed by TCRdb under 2016. Regarding the research as a whole: Using TRB sequencing, the study followed how the T cell repertoire reconstituted after myeloablative bone marrow transplantation in which posttransplantation cyclophosphamide served as GVHD prophylaxis. Because TRA and TRB clonality correlated tightly in roughly nine samples, the subsequent TCR analyses were limited to TRB only. Antigen receptor sequencing was done on samples from 35 to 40 PTCy-treated patients and from under 20 related bone marrow donors of those patients. Public TRB sequences were queried against a database of over 3,600 sequences associated with responses to pathogens, tumor antigens, self-antigens and alloantigens. Up to about 3 additional blood samples from 2 to 5.2 years after transplant were also TRB-sequenced in 3 patients, as was pretransplant blood from several patients. Blood from all 35 or so PTCy patients who had 1-year posttransplant specimens underwent TRB sequencing. Paper-wide results and their limitations: Across 35 to 55 patients, TRB clonality was highly associated with recipient CMV seropositivity and CMV reactivation, and diversity in PTCy patients was similar to diversity in CNI/methotrexate controls. Donor-recipient similarity was low at 1-2 months but rose over the first year, and later blood repertoires were often dominated by donor CD8+ memory clones. The TRB repertoires of T cells infiltrating skin or GI tract showed only limited overlap with the TRB repertoires of T cells in blood.

Reading the germline V gene (reference sequence) gives CDR1 SEHNR and CDR2 FQNEAQ. The CDR3 spans 13 residues, from the cysteine through the phenylalanine. Only CDR3 DNA is held: 39 bases, read in frame from base 1. For this chain, trimming is 5 bases at the V end and 7 bases at the J end, and the number of junction bases without a gene match is 7. Sequences were obtained from naive CD4+ T cells sorted from PBMCs. The chain joins TRBV7-9 to TRBJ2-5; the central 7 bases match TRBD2. The TCR was taken from a woman aged 60 to 75 in good health, CMV-negative, and a related stem cell transplant donor. In nucleotide form, the sequence is TGTGCCAGCAGCCCAGCGGGGCCGGCGACCCAGTACTTC. Its translation reads: CASSPAGPATQYF.